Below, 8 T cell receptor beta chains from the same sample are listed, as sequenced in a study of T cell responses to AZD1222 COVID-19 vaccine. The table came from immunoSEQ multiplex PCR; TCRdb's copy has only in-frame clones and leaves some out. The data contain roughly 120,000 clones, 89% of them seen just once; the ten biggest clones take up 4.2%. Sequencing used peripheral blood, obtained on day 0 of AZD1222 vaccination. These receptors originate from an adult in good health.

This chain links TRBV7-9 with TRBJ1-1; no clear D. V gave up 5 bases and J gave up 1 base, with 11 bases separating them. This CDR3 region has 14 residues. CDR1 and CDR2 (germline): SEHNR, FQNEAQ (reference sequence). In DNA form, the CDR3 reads TGTGCCAGCAGCCCGACTGTCCGGAACACTGAAGCTTTCTTT. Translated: CASSPTVRNTEAFF.

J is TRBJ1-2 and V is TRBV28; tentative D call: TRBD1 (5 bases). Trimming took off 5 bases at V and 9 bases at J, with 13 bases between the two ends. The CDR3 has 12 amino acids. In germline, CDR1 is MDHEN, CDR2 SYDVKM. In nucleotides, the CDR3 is TGTGCCAGCAGTCCTCAGGGTACCCGCTACACCTTC. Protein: CASSPQGTRYTF.

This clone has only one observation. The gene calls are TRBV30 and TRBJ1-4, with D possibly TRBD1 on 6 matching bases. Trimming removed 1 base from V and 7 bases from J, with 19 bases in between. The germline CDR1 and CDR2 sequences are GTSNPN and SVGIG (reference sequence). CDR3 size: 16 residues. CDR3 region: CAWSATTGSYGEKLFF. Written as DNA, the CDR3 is TGTGCCTGGAGTGCAACAACAGGGTCTTACGGTGAAAAACTGTTTTTT. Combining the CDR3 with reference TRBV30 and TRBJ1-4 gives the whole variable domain SQTIHQWPATLVQPVGSPLSLECTVEGTSNPNLYWYRQAAGRGLQLLFYSVGIGQISSEVPQNLSASRPQDRQFILSSKKLLLSDSGFYLCAWSATTGSYGEKLFFGSGTQLSVL.

The CDR3 DNA reads TGCAGCGCCTCCCGAGGGGTGAGCGAGACCCAGTACTTC. This sequence encodes CSASRGVSETQYF. The J gene is TRBJ2-5, the V gene TRBV29-1; perhaps D is TRBD1 or TRBD2 (5 bases each). Per the germline V gene, CDR1 is SQVTM and CDR2 is ANQGSEA. Trimming removed 7 bases at V and 5 bases at J, with 17 bases between. There are 13 residues in the CDR3.

CDR3 in amino acids: CASSLRYYGYTF. DNA of the CDR3: TGTGCCAGCAGCCTTCGCTACTATGGCTACACCTTC. The J gene is TRBJ1-2, the V gene TRBV14, with no clear D. The V and J ends lost 4 bases and 3 bases respectively, with 6 bases between them. There are 12 residues in the CDR3. Germline V gene sequence: CDR1 SGHDN, CDR2 FVKESK.

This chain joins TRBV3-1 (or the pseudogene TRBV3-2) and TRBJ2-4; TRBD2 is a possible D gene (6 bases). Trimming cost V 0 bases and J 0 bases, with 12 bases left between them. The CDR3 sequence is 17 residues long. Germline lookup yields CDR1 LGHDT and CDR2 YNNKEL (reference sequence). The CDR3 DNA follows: TGTGCCAGCAGCCAAGATCGCGGGGTTCTAGCCAAAAACATTCAGTACTTC. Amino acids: CASSQDRGVLAKNIQYF.

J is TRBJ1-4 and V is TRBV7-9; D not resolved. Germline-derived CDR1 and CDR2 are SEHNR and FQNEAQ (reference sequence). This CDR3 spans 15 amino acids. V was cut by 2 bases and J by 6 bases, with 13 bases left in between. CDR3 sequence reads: CASSLPSYGYEKLFF. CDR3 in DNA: TGTGCCAGCAGCTTACCTTCTTACGGGTATGAAAAACTGTTTTTT. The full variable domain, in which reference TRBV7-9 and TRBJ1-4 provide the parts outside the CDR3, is DTGVSQNPRHKITKRGQNVTFRCDPISEHNRLYWYRQTLGQGPEFLTYFQNEAQLEKSRLLSDRFSAERPKGSFSTLEIQRTEQGDSAMYLCASSLPSYGYEKLFFGSGTQLSVL.

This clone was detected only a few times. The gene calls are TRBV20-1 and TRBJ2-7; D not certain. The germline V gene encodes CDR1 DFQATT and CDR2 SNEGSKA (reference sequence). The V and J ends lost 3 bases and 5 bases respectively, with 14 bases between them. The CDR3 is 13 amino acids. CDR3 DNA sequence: TGCAGTGCTAGTCCCAGATCGGACGACGAGCAGTACTTC. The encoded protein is CSASPRSDDEQYF.